This T cell receptor beta chain was identified in a study of cytomegalovirus exposure and HLA in healthy donors. Study-wide findings and caveats: Reports described diagnosis of cytomegalovirus status by the classifier as highly specific and sensitive.

The PCR employed 60 Vbeta primers together with 13 Jbeta primers. Libraries were prepared by immunoSEQ multiplex PCR; TCRdb keeps only in-frame clonotypes and omits some of them. The sample holds about 160,000 clones; roughly 80% are singletons and the top ten take roughly 7.5%. As for this clone: The antigen is undetermined.

Germline V gene sequence: CDR1 GTSNPN, CDR2 SVGIG (reference sequence). The CDR3 extends over 15 amino acids. V was clipped by 0 bases and J by 9 bases; unmatched bases: 3. Source material: PBMCs. The J gene is TRBJ2-3, the V gene TRBV30, with 16 positions matching TRBD2. The clonotype comes from a woman in her twenties or thirties in good health and CMV-seropositive. CDR3 coding DNA: TGTGCCTGGAGTGTTGGGACTAGCGGGGGGGCGACGCAGTATTTT. This encodes CAWSVGTSGGATQYF.